One T cell receptor beta chain is described in this entry. The specificity of this receptor is unknown. No much larger clone exists at a distance of one base, and base qualities are not known. A MiSeq instrument was used for deep resolution sequencing, which targeted depths ranging from 1 in 1 million up to 1 in 200,000 T cells, with coverage averaging 10x for each clonotype. The immunoSEQ hsTCRB Kit was used to generate the TCR beta libraries. Processing in the source paper ran as follows. Data were analyzed with ImmunoSEQ Data Assistant and ImmunoSEQ Analyzer, with V, D and J genes assigned per IMGT definitions. Clonality, which ranges from 0 to 1, was calculated by subtracting the normalized Shannon entropy of productive rearrangement frequencies from one. Public clonotype analysis was restricted to overrepresented clonotypes comprising at least 0.05% of each patient's repertoire. Some 13 repertoires from age-matched healthy donors, obtained from immuneACCESS, served as clonality controls. TCRdb took over this immuneACCESS table, retaining in-frame rearrangements with V and J assigned. Such tables are incomplete; in checked studies, under half of the missing clones stem from an unresolved V gene, and the remainder is unexplained. V and J calls plus clone size are reproduced from that table; the DNA served to infer D and trimming. In this sample the table shows some 160,000 clones, roughly four fifths of which occur a single time. 2% to 2.5% of the sample is in the top ten clones.

The CDR3 spans 14 residues, from the cysteine through the phenylalanine. Only the CDR3 region is kept as DNA, spanning 42 bases read in frame from base 1. Looking up the germline V gene yields CDR1 SGHTA and CDR2 FQGNSA. V is pared back by 8 bases and J by 3 bases, with 17 bases lying between the germline termini. The record originates from a study of cytotoxic CD8 clonotypes in ibrutinib-treated CLL (dated by TCRdb to the early 2020s). Turning to the overall study: The cohort had ten to twelve relapsed/refractory and around 14 treatment-naive patients; 17 to 18 were IGHV unmutated. Responses were partial in approximately 24 patients and complete in 2; after median around 65 months follow-up, 14 stayed in remission and some twelve progressed. On average, each sample yielded roughly 260,000 productive templates and over 90,000 productive rearrangements. Cryopreserved peripheral blood mononuclear cells were collected at three points: before therapy, at response, and at either sustained remission or disease progression. Response samples were obtained after a median of approximately twelve months of treatment, with a range of about 6 to 36 months. All remission and progressive disease samples were collected while patients were still receiving ibrutinib. Of the approximately 86 participants in the trial, about two dozen had longitudinal samples available.

Study-level results and caveats: Sustained-remission and progressing patients did not have matched sampling times, and lymph node repertoires were not examined. Baseline clonality was found to be higher than that of age-matched healthy donors and was strongly correlated with circulating CD8+ T-cell counts. Public clonotypes were found to be uncommon and were observed to contract or remain stable during treatment; the increase in clonality was shown to reflect expansion of private clonotypes at ibrutinib response. Clonality increased at ibrutinib response, stayed stable in sustained remission, and fell back toward baseline at progression.

Interpreted using the paper, the time point label stands for: more than 10 months on ibrutinib. For TCR beta library preparation, 1.5 to 2 micrograms of genomic DNA were extracted from the cryopreserved PBMCs. High-throughput TCR beta sequencing was performed on longitudinal blood samples from CLL patients receiving ibrutinib monotherapy. Patients were enrolled in a phase 2 open-label single-center ibrutinib monotherapy trial. Sequencing was performed on PBMCs, taken after 12 months of ibrutinib treatment. This clonotype was obtained from a human donor with chronic lymphocytic leukemia. The chain joins TRBV7-2 to TRBJ2-7, with TRBD2 perhaps the D gene, on 6 matching bases. The DNA sequence is as follows: TGTGCCAGCTTACTAGGGACTGGGAACTACGAGCAGTACTTC. This sequence encodes CASLLGTGNYEQYF.